This T cell receptor (beta chain) derives from a study of blood T cell repertoires in COVID-19. On the study more broadly: Researchers got acute and convalescent COVID-19 samples from the United States, Italy and Spain. T cells, B-cell-depleted T cells, or PBMCs provided the cDNA or gDNA that served as material.

This table comes from immunoSEQ multiplex PCR, and its TCRdb copy is limited to in-frame clones, with some not included. Of around 150,000 clones listed, around 90% were seen once; the top ten hold under 12%. V shed 5 bases and J 7 bases; nucleotides not matched to a gene: 10. From germline, CDR1 is MNHEY and CDR2 SVGEGT. The CDR3 loop spans 16 amino acids. This receptor was taken from a man between 60 and 75 years old with active or convalescent COVID-19. The sequenced sample was peripheral blood. The chain links TRBV6-2 or TRBV6-3 to TRBJ1-6, with TRBD1 identical over 8 bases. In DNA form, the CDR3 reads TGTGCCAGCAGTGGATCCCGGACAGGGTTAAATTCACCCCTCCACTTT. Protein product: CASSGSRTGLNSPLHF.